Listed here are 19 T cell receptor beta chains from one sample, sequenced in a study of T cell responses to AZD1222 COVID-19 vaccine (dated by TCRdb to the early 2020s). The library was produced with the immunoSEQ multiplex PCR assay. Not all clones reach the TCRdb copy of this immuneACCESS table, which keeps in-frame sequences only. Checked studies attribute under half of the gap to unresolved V genes and leave the rest unexplained. The sample profile shows 90,000 to 110,000 clones; approximately 90% of them were found once. The ten largest clones take up about 9.3% of the sample. Per the publication, the time point label means: baseline before first vaccination. The material was peripheral blood, obtained on day 0 of AZD1222 vaccination. These TCRs come from an adult in good health.

This chain links TRBV3-1 (or the pseudogene TRBV3-2) with TRBJ2-2; D possibly matches TRBD1 or TRBD2 (6 bases each). Germline values: CDR1 LGHDT, CDR2 YNNKEL (reference sequence). The V end was cut by 4 bases, the J end by 1 base, with 13 bases between. This CDR3 is 16 amino acids long. For the CDR3, the DNA is TGTGCCAGCAGCCCCCAGGGGCGGGGGAACACCGGGGAGCTGTTTTTT. Translated, it gives CASSPQGRGNTGELFF.

The chain employs TRBV6-1 and TRBJ1-4, with D possibly matching TRBD1 (6 bases). V lost 1 base and J lost 8, with 11 bases in between. This CDR3 has 14 amino acids. Looked up from germline, CDR1 is MNHNS and CDR2 is SASEGT. The CDR3 DNA sequence: TGTGCCAGCAGTGAAGGGACAGCAAGCGAAAAACTGTTTTTT. It is translated as CASSEGTASEKLFF.

V gene TRBV10-1 combines with J gene TRBJ2-2, with 14 bases that match TRBD2. From germline, CDR1 is WNHNN and CDR2 SYGVQD (reference sequence). Unmatched junction bases numbered 5, after V lost 4 bases and J lost 1 base. This CDR3 region has 18 residues. CDR3 region: CASSGGLAGERNTGELFF. The CDR3, as DNA: TGCGCCAGCAGTGGGGGACTAGCGGGAGAACGGAACACCGGGGAGCTGTTTTTT.

This clone was counted a single time. The chain carries TRBV10-3 and TRBJ1-1, with 9 bases that match TRBD1. Germline V gene lookup returns CDR1 ENHRY and CDR2 SYGVKD. Trimming removed 5 bases from V and 1 base from J; junction bases left unmatched: 11. The CDR3 contains 17 residues. The CDR3 protein is CAISTTTGGVGNTEAFF. Here the CDR3 DNA reads TGTGCCATCAGTACGACTACAGGGGGCGTTGGGAACACTGAAGCTTTCTTT.

The chain links TRBV24-1 to TRBJ1-2; D ambiguous. With 7 bases removed from V and 7 bases from J, the gap between germline ends came to 12 bases. The CDR3 covers 12 residues. CDR1 is KGHDR and CDR2 is SFDVKD in the germline V gene. CDR3 sequence: CATSSYKVGYTF. The CDR3 DNA is TGTGCCACCAGCAGCTATAAGGTTGGCTACACCTTC.

This clone was counted between two and nine times. The chain joins TRBV6-2 or TRBV6-3 to TRBJ1-1; D remains unclear. CDR1 is MNHEY, CDR2 SVGEGT, per germline. V lost 6 bases and J 3 bases, leaving 11 bases between the germline ends. CDR3 length equals 13 residues. CDR3 amino acids: CASSNEIYTEAFF. CDR3 DNA: TGTGCCAGCAGCAACGAGATTTACACTGAAGCTTTCTTT.

In regard to this clone: This sample also contains other DNA sequences that code for the same CDR3. The chain has TRBV3-1 (or the pseudogene TRBV3-2) and TRBJ1-2; tentative D call: TRBD1 (6 bases). Germline V lookup: CDR1 LGHDT, CDR2 YNNKEL (reference sequence). The CDR3 sequence is 14 residues long. Deletions cut 4 bases from V and 4 bases from J, with 13 bases between. This CDR3 reads CASSPAEGGYGYTF. The CDR3 DNA is TGTGCCAGCAGCCCCGCGGAAGGGGGCTATGGCTACACCTTC.

This clone was detected once. The chain links TRBV19 to TRBJ1-4, with D maybe TRBD1 (6 bases). Trimming shortened V by 4 bases and J by 0 bases, and 15 bases separated the two germline ends. From germline, CDR1 is LNHDA and CDR2 SQIVND (reference sequence). The CDR3 extends over 17 amino acids. DNA for the CDR3: TGTGCCAGTAGTACGAGACAGGACGGGGCAACTAATGAAAAACTGTTTTTT. Encoded protein: CASSTRQDGATNEKLFF.

This chain joins TRBV15 and TRBJ1-1; D call uncertain. CDR3 length: 14 amino acids. The V gene lost 0 bases and the J gene lost 0 bases, with 5 bases spanning the gap. Germline V gene data show CDR1 as LNHNV and CDR2 as YYDKDF (reference sequence). Here the CDR3 reads CATSRDQVNTEAFF. CDR3 DNA: TGTGCCACCAGCAGAGATCAGGTGAACACTGAAGCTTTCTTT.

V is TRBV6-4 and J is TRBJ1-2; D unclear. The CDR3 extends over 12 amino acids. CDR1 is MRHNA, CDR2 SNTAGT, per germline. V lost 3 bases and J lost 6, with 8 bases in between. CDR3 protein: CASSDLRDGYTF. The CDR3 coding sequence is TGTGCCAGCAGTGATCTCAGAGATGGCTACACCTTC.

The table lists this clone with a count of one. As DNA, the CDR3 is TGTGCCAGCAGCCGATTTAGGGGGAGCTCCTACAATGAGCAGTTCTTC. It specifies CASSRFRGSSYNEQFF. The rearrangement joins TRBV14 to TRBJ2-1; a weak D match, TRBD1 (6 bases). The V and J ends lost 4 bases and 0 bases respectively, with 13 bases between them. Looked up from germline, CDR1 is SGHDN and CDR2 is FVKESK. The CDR3 consists of 16 residues.

The V and J genes are TRBV28 and TRBJ2-6, with 7 bases lining up with TRBD1. The trim removed 3 bases at V and 0 bases at J, leaving 14 bases unmatched. Germline CDR1 MDHEN, CDR2 SYDVKM. CDR3 size: 20 residues. The CDR3 DNA is TGTGCCAGCAGTTTTTGGACAGTGCGTCAGGGGGACTCTGGGGCCAACGTCCTGACTTTC. Its translation is CASSFWTVRQGDSGANVLTF.

The chain employs TRBV5-4 and TRBJ2-7; 7 bases match TRBD2. From germline, CDR1 is SGHNT and CDR2 YYREEE (reference sequence). The CDR3 is 14 residues long. With 2 bases clipped from V and 3 bases from J, the junction kept 5 bases outside the gene matches. Here the CDR3 reads CASSFLAESYEQYF. The CDR3 bases are TGTGCCAGCAGCTTTCTAGCGGAGAGCTACGAGCAGTACTTC. Together with reference TRBV5-4 and TRBJ2-7, the CDR3 gives the full variable domain: ETGVTQSPTHLIKTRGQQVTLRCSSQSGHNTVSWYQQALGQGPQFIFQYYREEENGRGNFPPRFSGLQFPNYSSELNVNALELDDSALYLCASSFLAESYEQYFGPGTRLTVT.

This clone was found a few times. The rearrangement uses TRBV30 and TRBJ2-1; 12 nucleotides agree with TRBD2. V shed 6 bases and J 5 bases; nucleotides not matched to a gene: 2. CDR1 GTSNPN and CDR2 SVGIG come from the germline V gene (reference sequence). There are 13 residues in the CDR3. The CDR3 DNA reads TGTGCCTGCCGACTAGCGGGAGACAATGAGCAGTTCTTC. Protein product: CACRLAGDNEQFF.

J is TRBJ2-3 and V is TRBV5-1, with TRBD2 identical over 15 bases. Trimming removed 2 bases from V and 11 bases from J; junction bases left unmatched: 12. CDR1 is SGHRS, CDR2 YFSETQ, per germline. This CDR3 spans 17 amino acids. CDR3 protein: CASSFGLAGGPITLQYF. The CDR3 bases are TGCGCCAGCAGCTTCGGACTAGCGGGAGGGCCGATCACGTTGCAGTATTTT.

This clone has just one count. The J gene is TRBJ1-2, the V gene TRBV24-1; TRBD1 is a possible D gene (5 bases). The CDR3 is 14 residues long. V was trimmed by 3 bases and J by 4 bases, leaving 11 bases between them. Germline V gene data show CDR1 as KGHDR and CDR2 as SFDVKD. The DNA for the CDR3 is TGTGCCACCAGTGATCGGGACGGACTCTATGGCTACACCTTC. Its protein is CATSDRDGLYGYTF.

This chain uses TRBV27 with TRBJ1-6, with a weak D call TRBD1 (6 bases). The germline V and J ends were trimmed by 2 bases and 3 bases, with 11 bases remaining between them. The CDR3 is 16 residues long. Germline V gene data show CDR1 as MNHEY and CDR2 as SMNVEV (reference sequence). CDR3 sequence (DNA): TGTGCCAGCAGTTTAGGGGGGCGCGGCTATAATTCACCCCTCCACTTT. This sequence encodes CASSLGGRGYNSPLHF.

The CDR3 loop reads CASTPGSGNYEQYF. The CDR3 DNA reads as TGTGCCAGCACTCCGGGGAGCGGAAACTACGAGCAGTACTTC. This rearrangement joins TRBV5-4 to TRBJ2-7; D may be TRBD2 (5 bases). The CDR3 is 14 amino acids. Trimming removed 6 bases from V and 3 bases from J, with 16 bases in between. Germline assignment: CDR1 SGHNT and CDR2 YYREEE (reference sequence).

The chain combines TRBV7-8 with TRBJ2-7; D is uncertain. The ends were cut back, 5 bases at V and 2 bases at J, with 13 bases in the middle. The germline V gene encodes CDR1 SGHVS and CDR2 FQNEAQ. This CDR3 has 14 amino acids. CDR3 bases: TGTGCCAGCAGCCCCTCGGGCCAGACCTACGAGCAGTACTTC. This translates into CASSPSGQTYEQYF.